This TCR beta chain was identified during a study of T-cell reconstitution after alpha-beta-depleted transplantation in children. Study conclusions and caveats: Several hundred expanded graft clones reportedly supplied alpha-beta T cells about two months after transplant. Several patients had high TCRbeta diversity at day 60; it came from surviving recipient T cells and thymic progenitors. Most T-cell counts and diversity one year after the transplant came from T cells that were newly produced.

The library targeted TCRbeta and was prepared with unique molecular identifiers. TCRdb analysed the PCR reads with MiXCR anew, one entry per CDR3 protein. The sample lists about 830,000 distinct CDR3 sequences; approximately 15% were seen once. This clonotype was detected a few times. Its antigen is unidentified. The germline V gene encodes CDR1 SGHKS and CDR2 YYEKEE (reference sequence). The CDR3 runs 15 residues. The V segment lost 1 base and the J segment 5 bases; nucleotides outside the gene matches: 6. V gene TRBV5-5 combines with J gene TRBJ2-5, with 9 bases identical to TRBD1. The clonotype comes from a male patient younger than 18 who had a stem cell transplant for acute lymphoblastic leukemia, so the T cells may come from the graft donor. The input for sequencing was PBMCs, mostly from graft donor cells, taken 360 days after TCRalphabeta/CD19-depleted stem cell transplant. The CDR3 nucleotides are TGTGCCAGCAGCTTGACAGGGGGCTTTGCGGAGACCCAGTACTTC. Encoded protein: CASSLTGGFAETQYF.